This T cell receptor (beta chain) was profiled in a study of vaccination and CD4 T cells after COVID-19. Study in general: Convalescent participants consisted of six males and four females, two being Hispanic.

Specified treatment: roughly 10-day PBMC culture with coronavirus spike peptide pools or control peptides (ViraFEST assay). Of note for this clonotype: The antigen remains unidentified.

The Oncomine TCR Beta short-read assay was what sequenced the DNA obtained from cultured CD4+ T cells. TCRdb redid the calling of the PCR reads with MiXCR, one entry per CDR3 protein. The sample lists some 21,000 distinct CDR3 sequences; under 45% were seen once. The sequenced sample consisted of cultured CD4+ T cells from blood. The TCR sequence derives from a human donor with COVID-19.

Here the CDR3 reads CASAPGTGGWSNNEQFF. The CDR3 DNA reads TGTGCCAGCGCTCCCGGGACAGGGGGCTGGTCCAACAATGAGCAGTTCTTC. V usage is TRBV6-1 and J usage is TRBJ2-1; TRBD1 matches 12 bases. The trim removed 8 bases at V and 5 bases at J, leaving 13 bases unmatched. Germline assignment: CDR1 MNHNS and CDR2 SASEGT. CDR3 length: 17 amino acids.